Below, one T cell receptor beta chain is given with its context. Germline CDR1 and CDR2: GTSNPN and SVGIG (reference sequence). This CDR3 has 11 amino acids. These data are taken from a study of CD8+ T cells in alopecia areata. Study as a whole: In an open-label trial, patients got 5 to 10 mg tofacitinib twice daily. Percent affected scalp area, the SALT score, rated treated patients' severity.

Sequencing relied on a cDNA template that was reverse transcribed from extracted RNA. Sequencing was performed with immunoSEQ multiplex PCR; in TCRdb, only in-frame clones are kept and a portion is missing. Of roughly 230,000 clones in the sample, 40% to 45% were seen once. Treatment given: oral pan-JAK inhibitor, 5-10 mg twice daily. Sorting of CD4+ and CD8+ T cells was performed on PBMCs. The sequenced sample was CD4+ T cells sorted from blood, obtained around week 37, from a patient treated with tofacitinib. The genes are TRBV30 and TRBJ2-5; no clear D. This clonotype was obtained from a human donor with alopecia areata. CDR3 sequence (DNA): TGTGCGGGCGTGGCAGAAGAGACCCAGTACTTC. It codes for CAGVAEETQYF.